This is a list of T cell receptor beta chains from one sample in a study of T-cell memory formation after mild COVID-19. TCRdb used MiXCR to reprocess the 5' RACE reads, holding one entry per CDR3 protein. The data contain under 150,000 distinct CDR3 sequences, 22% of them seen just once; the ten biggest clones take up about 42%. Source material: PBMCs or a T cell subset sorted from them (not recorded which). These receptors were collected from a man between 18 and 29 years old who had mild COVID-19 (a few samples of this study predate the infection). Cell type and time point are not known. The CDR3 runs from the conserved cysteine through the conserved F or W. Each record gives: clone size, D gene, V gene, J gene, CDR3 protein, CDR3 DNA. A D gene is named only where the DNA matches it firmly. A row's size may be missing; if present it is once, few, many or a size class.

>medium-sized|TRBD1|TRBV7-9|TRBJ2-2
CASSIPGQPTGELFF
TGTGCCAGCAGCATCCCGGGACAGCCCACCGGGGAGCTGTTTTTT
>-|TRBD2|TRBV7-2|TRBJ2-5
CASSSGTSGETQYF
TGTGCCAGCAGTTCCGGGACTAGCGGGGAGACCCAGTACTTC
>few|-|TRBV9|TRBJ1-5
CASSVDGIDQPQHF
TGTGCCAGCAGCGTAGATGGAATTGATCAGCCCCAGCATTTT
>many|-|TRBV24-1|TRBJ1-1
CATSDGVAEAFF
TGTGCCACCAGTGATGGGGTGGCTGAAGCTTTCTTT
>-|-|TRBV21-1|TRBJ2-7
CASSKSPYYYEQYF
TGTGCCAGCAGCAAATCCCCCTACTACTACGAGCAGTACTTC
>-|TRBD2|TRBV7-6|TRBJ2-1
CASSLIWGGDEQFF
TGTGCCAGCAGCTTAATTTGGGGAGGGGATGAGCAGTTCTTC
>many|-|TRBV4-2|TRBJ2-4
CASSHVRDRTQYF
TGTGCCAGCAGCCACGTCCGGGACCGAACTCAGTACTTC
>few|-|TRBV6-2/TRBV6-3|TRBJ1-1
CASSYARSQGAEAFF
TGTGCCAGCAGTTACGCCCGAAGTCAAGGCGCTGAAGCTTTCTTT
>-|TRBD2|TRBV7-2|TRBJ2-5
CASSLSGGRETQYF
TGTGCCAGCAGCTTAAGCGGGGGAAGGGAGACCCAGTACTTC
>few|-|TRBV4-1|TRBJ1-1
CASSPRQNTEAFF
TGCGCCAGCAGCCCTAGACAGAACACTGAAGCTTTCTTT
>-|TRBD1|TRBV6-5|TRBJ2-3
CASSYGPGQSSSTDTQYF
TGTGCCAGCAGTTACGGCCCGGGACAGTCCTCTAGCACAGATACGCAGTATTTT
>-|-|TRBV5-1|TRBJ1-2
CASSFETRGYTF
TGCGCCAGCAGCTTTGAAACCAGAGGCTACACCTTC
>once|-|TRBV5-1|TRBJ1-2
CASSLVRGMDYGYTF
TGCGCCAGCAGCTTGGTTCGGGGAATGGACTATGGCTACACCTTC
>few|-|TRBV6-2/TRBV6-3|TRBJ1-6
CASSYLGGLTDSPLHF
TGTGCCAGCAGTTACCTGGGGGGACTCACAGATTCACCCCTCCACTTT
>-|-|TRBV14|TRBJ2-3
CASSQASRAGGTDTQYF
TGTGCCAGCAGCCAAGCAAGCAGGGCCGGGGGCACAGATACGCAGTATTTT
>-|TRBD2|TRBV12-3/TRBV12-4|TRBJ2-5
CASTGGLAPTQTQYF
TGTGCCAGCACTGGAGGACTAGCGCCTACGCAGACCCAGTACTTC
>-|-|TRBV7-9|TRBJ2-3
CASSLEGWPDTQYF
TGTGCCAGCAGCTTAGAGGGTTGGCCAGATACGCAGTATTTT
>-|-|TRBV7-6|TRBJ2-2
CATISTGELFF
TGTGCCACAATAAGCACCGGGGAGCTGTTTTTT
>few|-|TRBV5-6|TRBJ1-1
CASSFSTSWGAFF
TGTGCCAGCAGCTTTTCGACATCATGGGGGGCTTTCTTT
>few|-|TRBV28|TRBJ2-3
CASSFRRQIADTQYF
TGTGCCAGCAGTTTCAGGCGGCAGATCGCAGATACGCAGTATTTT
>-|-|TRBV15|TRBJ1-1
CATSTTGQKNTEAFF
TGTGCCACCAGCACGACTGGACAGAAAAACACTGAAGCTTTCTTT
>few|-|TRBV5-6|TRBJ2-3
CASSTHFTDTQYF
TGTGCCAGCAGCACTCATTTCACAGATACGCAGTATTTT
>-|TRBD2|TRBV6-2/TRBV6-3|TRBJ2-1
CASTNKLALHNEQFF
TGTGCCAGCACCAACAAACTAGCGCTTCACAATGAGCAGTTCTTC
>-|-|TRBV12-3/TRBV12-4|TRBJ2-2
CASSFTDNTGELFF
TGTGCCAGCAGTTTCACAGACAACACCGGGGAGCTGTTTTTT